These 3 T cell receptor beta chains were all obtained from the same sample, sequenced in a study of blood T cells in healthy people across ages. PCR was performed a second time for about 6 to 11 cycles using a sample-barcoded 5' primer and a J-beta primer mix. A single record per CDR3 protein comes from TCRdb applying MiXCR to the 5' RACE reads. The repertoire has approximately 900,000 distinct CDR3 sequences, around 29% of them found once; the top ten carry about 10%. These data were also reused for a study on T cells of mothers and their children.

Sequencing used blood. Receptors originate from a woman between 40 and 50 years old in good health.

This clonotype was recorded many times. Relative to the germline gene, one junction end is altered; a read error may explain this. The rearrangement links TRBV18 to TRBJ2-5; D may be TRBD1 (5 bases). This CDR3 has 13 residues. Per germline, CDR1 KGHSH and CDR2 LQKENI. This CDR3 reads CASSPTGQETQYF. The CDR3 bases are TGCGCCAGCAGCCCCACAGGTCAAGAGACCCAGTACTTC.

This clonotype was counted only a few times. One base away lies a much larger clone, so this may be a sequencing read error. The rearrangement links TRBV7-9 to TRBJ2-5; TRBD1 matches at 8 bases. There are 14 residues in the CDR3. Unmatched junction bases numbered 6, after V lost 5 bases and J lost 4 bases. The V gene's germline CDR1 is SEHNR and CDR2 FQNEAQ (reference sequence). The CDR3 DNA sequence: TGTGCCAGCAGCGTAGGACAGGGCGTAGAGACCCAGTACTTC. Translation gives CASSVGQGVETQYF.

The rearrangement joins TRBV12-3 or TRBV12-4 to TRBJ1-6; maybe TRBD1 (5 bases). The V end was cut by 5 bases, the J end by 12 bases, with 14 bases between. There are 13 residues in the CDR3. The CDR3 spells CASSPGTGLPLHF. The CDR3 DNA follows: TGTGCCAGCAGTCCAGGAACAGGTTTACCCCTCCACTTT.